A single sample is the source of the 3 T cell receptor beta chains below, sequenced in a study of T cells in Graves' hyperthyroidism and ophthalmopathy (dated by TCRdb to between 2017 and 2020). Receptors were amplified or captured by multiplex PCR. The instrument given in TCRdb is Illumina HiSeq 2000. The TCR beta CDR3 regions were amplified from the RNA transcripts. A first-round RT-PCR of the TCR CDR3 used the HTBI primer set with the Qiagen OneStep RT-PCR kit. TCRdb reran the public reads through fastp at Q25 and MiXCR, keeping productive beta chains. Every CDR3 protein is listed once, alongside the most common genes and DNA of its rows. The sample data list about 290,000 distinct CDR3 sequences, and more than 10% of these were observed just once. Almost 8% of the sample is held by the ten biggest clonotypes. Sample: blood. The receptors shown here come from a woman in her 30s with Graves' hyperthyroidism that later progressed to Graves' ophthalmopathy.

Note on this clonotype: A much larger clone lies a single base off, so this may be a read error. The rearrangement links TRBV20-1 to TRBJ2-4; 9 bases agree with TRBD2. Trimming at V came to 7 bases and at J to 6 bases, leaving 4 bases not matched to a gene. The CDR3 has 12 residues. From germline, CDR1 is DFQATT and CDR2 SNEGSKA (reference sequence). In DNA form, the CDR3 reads TGCAGTGTCAGGACTAGCGTAAACATTCAGTACTTC. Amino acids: CSVRTSVNIQYF.

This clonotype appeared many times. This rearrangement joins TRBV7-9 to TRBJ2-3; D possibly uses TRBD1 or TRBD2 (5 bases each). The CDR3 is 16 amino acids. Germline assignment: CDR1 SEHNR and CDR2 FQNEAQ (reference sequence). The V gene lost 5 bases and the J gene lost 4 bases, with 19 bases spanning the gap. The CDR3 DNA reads TGTGCCAGCAGCACAAGCCTGGGGGTAAGCCCAGATACGCAGTATTTT. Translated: CASSTSLGVSPDTQYF.

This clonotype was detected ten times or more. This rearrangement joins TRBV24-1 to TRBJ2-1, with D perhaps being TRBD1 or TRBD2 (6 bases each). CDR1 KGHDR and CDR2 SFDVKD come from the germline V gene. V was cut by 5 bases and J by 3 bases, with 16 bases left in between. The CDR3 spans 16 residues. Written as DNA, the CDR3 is TGTGCCACCAGTGGGACCTATGGGGGGCACTACAATGAGCAGTTCTTC. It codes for CATSGTYGGHYNEQFF.